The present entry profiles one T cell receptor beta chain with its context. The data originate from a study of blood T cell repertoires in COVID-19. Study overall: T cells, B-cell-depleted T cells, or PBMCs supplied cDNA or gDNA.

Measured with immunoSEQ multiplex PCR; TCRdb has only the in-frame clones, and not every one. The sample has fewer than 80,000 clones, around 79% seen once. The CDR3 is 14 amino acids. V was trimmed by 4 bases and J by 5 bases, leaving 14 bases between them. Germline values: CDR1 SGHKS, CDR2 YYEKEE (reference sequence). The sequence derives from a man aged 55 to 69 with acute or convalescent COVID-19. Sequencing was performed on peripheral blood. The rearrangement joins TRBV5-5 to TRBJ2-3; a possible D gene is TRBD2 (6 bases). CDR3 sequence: CASSLRLGGDTQYF. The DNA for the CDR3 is TGTGCCAGCAGCCTCCGACTAGGTGGAGATACGCAGTATTTT.